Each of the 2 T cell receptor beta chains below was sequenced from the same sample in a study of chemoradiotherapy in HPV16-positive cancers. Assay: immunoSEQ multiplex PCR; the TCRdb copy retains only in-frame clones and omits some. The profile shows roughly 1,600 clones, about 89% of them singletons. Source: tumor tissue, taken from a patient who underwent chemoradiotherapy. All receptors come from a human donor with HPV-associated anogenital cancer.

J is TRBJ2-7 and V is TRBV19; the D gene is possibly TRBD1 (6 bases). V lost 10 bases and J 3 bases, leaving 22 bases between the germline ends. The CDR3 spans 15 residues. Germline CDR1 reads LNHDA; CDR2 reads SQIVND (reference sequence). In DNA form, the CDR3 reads TGTGCCACCAAGTACGCGCACCCGACAGGCTACGAGCAGTACTTC. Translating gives CATKYAHPTGYEQYF. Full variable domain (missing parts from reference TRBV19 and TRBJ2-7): DGGITQSPKYLFRKEGQNVTLSCEQNLNHDAMYWYRQDPGQGLRLIYYSQIVNDFQKGDIAEGYSVSREKKESFPLTVTSAQKNPTAFYLCATKYAHPTGYEQYFGPGTRLTVT.

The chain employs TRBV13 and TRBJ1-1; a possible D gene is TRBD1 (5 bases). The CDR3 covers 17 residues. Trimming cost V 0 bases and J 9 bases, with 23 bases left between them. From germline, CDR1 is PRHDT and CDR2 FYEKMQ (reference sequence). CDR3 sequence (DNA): TGTGCCAGCAGCTTAGGCCTATTGCGTTCGGGGGTAGTACAAGCTTTCTTT. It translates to CASSLGLLRSGVVQAFF.